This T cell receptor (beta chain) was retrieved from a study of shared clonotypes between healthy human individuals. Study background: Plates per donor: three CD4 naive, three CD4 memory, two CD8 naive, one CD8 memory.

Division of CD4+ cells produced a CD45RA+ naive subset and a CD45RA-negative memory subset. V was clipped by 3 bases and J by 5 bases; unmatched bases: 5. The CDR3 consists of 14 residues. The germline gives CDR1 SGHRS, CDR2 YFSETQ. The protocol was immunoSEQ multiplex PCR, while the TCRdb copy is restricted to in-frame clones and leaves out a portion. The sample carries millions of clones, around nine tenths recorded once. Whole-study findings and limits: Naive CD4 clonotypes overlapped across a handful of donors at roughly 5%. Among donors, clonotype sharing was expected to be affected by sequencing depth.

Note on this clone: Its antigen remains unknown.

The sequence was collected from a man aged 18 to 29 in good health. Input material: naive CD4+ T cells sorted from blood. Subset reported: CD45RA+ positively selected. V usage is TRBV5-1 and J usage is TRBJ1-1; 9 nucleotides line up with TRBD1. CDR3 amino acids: CASSSQGAETEAFF. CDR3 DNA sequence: TGCGCCAGCAGCTCACAGGGGGCAGAAACTGAAGCTTTCTTT.